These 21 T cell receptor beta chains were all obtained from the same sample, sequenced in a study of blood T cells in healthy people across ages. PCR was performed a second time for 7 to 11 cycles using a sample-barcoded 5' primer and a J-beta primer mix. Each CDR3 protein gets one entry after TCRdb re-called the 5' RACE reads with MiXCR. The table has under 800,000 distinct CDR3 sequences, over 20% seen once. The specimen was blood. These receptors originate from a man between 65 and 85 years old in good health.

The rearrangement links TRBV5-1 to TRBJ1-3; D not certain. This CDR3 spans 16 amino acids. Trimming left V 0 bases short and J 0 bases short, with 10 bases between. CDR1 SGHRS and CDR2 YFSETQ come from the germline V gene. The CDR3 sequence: CASSLGFSPSGNTIYF. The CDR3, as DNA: TGCGCCAGCAGCTTGGGATTCAGTCCCTCTGGAAACACCATATATTTT.

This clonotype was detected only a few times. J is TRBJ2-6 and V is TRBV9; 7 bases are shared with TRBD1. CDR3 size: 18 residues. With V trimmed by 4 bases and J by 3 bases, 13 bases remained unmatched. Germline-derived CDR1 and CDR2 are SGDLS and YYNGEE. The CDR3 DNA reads TGTGCCAGCAGCAAAACCGGGACAGCGCCTAGTGGGGCCAACGTCCTGACTTTC. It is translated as CASSKTGTAPSGANVLTF. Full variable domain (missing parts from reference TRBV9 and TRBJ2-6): DSGVTQTPKHLITATGQRVTLRCSPRSGDLSVYWYQQSLDQGLQFLIQYYNGEERAKGNILERFSAQQFPDLHSELNLSSLELGDSALYFCASSKTGTAPSGANVLTFGAGSRLTVL.

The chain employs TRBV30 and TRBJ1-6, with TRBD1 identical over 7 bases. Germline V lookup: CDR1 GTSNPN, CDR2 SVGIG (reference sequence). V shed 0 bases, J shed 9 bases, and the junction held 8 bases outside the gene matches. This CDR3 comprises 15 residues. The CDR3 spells CAWSVAGGGGSPLHF. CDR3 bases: TGTGCCTGGAGTGTAGCAGGGGGTGGCGGTTCACCCCTCCACTTT.

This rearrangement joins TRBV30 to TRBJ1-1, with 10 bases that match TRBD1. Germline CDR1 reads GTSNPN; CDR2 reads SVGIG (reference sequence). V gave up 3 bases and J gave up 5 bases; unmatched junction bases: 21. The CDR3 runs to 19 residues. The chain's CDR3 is CAWRRLIPGTGVRRTEAFF. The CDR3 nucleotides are TGTGCCTGGAGACGACTCATACCTGGGACAGGGGTCCGGCGAACTGAAGCTTTCTTT.

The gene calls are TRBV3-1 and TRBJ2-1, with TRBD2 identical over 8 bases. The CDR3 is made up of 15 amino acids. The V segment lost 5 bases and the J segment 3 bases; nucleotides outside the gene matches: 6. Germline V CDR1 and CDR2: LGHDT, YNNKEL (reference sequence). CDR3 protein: CASSSPAGDYNEQFF. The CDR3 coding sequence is TGTGCCAGCAGCTCCCCAGCGGGAGACTACAATGAGCAGTTCTTC.

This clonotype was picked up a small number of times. The CDR3 here is CASSPSRGTHYEQYF. The CDR3 nucleotides are TGTGCCAGCAGCCCGAGCCGCGGGACACATTACGAGCAGTACTTC. This chain uses TRBV7-9 with TRBJ2-7; perhaps D is TRBD1 or TRBD2 (6 bases each). From germline, CDR1 is SEHNR and CDR2 FQNEAQ (reference sequence). The V gene lost 5 bases and the J gene lost 4 bases, with 18 bases spanning the gap. The CDR3 runs to 15 residues.

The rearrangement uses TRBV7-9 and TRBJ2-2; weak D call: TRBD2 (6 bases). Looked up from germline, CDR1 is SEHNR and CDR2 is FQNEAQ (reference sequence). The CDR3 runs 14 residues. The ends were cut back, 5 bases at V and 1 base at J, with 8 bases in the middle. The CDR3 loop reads CASSPGLNTGELFF. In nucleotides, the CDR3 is TGTGCCAGCAGCCCGGGACTGAACACCGGGGAGCTGTTTTTT. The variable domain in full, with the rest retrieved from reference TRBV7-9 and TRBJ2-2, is DTGVSQNPRHKITKRGQNVTFRCDPISEHNRLYWYRQTLGQGPEFLTYFQNEAQLEKSRLLSDRFSAERPKGSFSTLEIQRTEQGDSAMYLCASSPGLNTGELFFGEGSRLTVL.

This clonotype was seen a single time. The CDR3 loop is CASSDGQVVGGYTF. The CDR3 coding sequence is TGCGCCAGCAGCGACGGACAGGTTGTGGGAGGCTACACCTTC. The genes are TRBV4-3 and TRBJ1-2; 7 bases are a match to TRBD1. Germline V gives CDR1 LGHNA, CDR2 YSLEER. J lost 8 bases, V lost 5 bases, and 11 bases had no gene match. The CDR3 covers 14 residues.

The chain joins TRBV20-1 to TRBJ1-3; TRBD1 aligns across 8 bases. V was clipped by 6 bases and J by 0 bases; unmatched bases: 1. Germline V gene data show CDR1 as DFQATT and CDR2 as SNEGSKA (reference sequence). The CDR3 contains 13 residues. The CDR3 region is CSAGTGSGNTIYF. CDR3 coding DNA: TGCAGTGCGGGGACAGGCTCTGGAAACACCATATATTTT.

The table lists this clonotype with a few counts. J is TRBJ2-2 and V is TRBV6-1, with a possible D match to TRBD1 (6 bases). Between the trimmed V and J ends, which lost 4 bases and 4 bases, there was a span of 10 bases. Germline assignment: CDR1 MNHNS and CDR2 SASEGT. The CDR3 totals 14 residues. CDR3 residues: CASSASTGTGELFF. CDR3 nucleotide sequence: TGTGCCAGCAGTGCCTCGACAGGCACCGGGGAGCTGTTTTTT.

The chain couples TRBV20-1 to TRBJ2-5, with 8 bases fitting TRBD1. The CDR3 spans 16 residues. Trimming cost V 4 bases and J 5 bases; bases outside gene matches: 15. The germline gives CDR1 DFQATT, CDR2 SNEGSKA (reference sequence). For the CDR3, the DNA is TGCAGTGCTAAATCTTTCTCGGGACAGGTTTACGAGACCCAGTACTTC. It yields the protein CSAKSFSGQVYETQYF.

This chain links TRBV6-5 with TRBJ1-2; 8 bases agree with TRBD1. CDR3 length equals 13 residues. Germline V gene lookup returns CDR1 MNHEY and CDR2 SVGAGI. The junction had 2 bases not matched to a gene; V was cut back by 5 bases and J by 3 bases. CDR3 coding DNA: TGTGCCAGCAGTATACAGGGGGACTATGGCTACACCTTC. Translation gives CASSIQGDYGYTF.

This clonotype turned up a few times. The CDR3 loop is CASSPSGSSGEQYF. CDR3 bases: TGTGCCAGCAGCCCTAGCGGGAGTTCGGGGGAGCAGTACTTC. The rearrangement joins TRBV3-1 to TRBJ2-7; 10 bases are a match to TRBD2. Germline trimming cut 4 bases from V and 7 bases from J; bases unmatched to any gene: 7. The CDR3 extends over 14 amino acids. Germline V CDR1 and CDR2: LGHDT, YNNKEL (reference sequence).

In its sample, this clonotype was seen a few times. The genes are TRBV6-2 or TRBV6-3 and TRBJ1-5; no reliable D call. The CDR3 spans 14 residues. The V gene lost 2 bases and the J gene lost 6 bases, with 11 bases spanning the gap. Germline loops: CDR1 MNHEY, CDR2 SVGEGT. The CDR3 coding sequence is TGTGCCAGCAGTTACCTCTCAGTCGGTCAGCCCCAGCATTTT. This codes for CASSYLSVGQPQHF.

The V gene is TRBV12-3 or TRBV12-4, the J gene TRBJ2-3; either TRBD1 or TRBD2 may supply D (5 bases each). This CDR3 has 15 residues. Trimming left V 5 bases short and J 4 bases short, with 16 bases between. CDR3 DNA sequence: TGTGCCAGCAGTCGGGACCCCGCAGTTGCAGATACGCAGTATTTT. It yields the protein CASSRDPAVADTQYF.

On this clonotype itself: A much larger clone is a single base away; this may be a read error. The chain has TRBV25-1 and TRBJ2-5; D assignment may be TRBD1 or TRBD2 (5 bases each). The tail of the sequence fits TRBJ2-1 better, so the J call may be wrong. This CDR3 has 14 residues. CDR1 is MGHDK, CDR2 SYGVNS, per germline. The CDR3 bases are TGTGCCAGCAGTGTCCCTCAAGGCAGTGGGACCCAGTTCTTC. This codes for CASSVPQGSGTQFF.

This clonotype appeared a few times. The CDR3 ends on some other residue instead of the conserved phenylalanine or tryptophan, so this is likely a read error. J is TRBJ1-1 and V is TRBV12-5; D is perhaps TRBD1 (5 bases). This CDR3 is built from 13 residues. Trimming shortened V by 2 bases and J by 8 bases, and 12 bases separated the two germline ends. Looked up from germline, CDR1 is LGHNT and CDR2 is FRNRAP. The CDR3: CASGLYRSGEAFL. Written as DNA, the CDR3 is TGTGCTAGTGGTTTGTATAGGTCAGGGGAAGCTTTCCTT.

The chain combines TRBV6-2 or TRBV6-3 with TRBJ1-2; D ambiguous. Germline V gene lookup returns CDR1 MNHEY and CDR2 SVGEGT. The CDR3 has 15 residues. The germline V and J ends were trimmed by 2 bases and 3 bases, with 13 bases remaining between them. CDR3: CASSYRGRTDYGYTF. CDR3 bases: TGTGCCAGCAGTTACCGCGGGCGAACTGACTATGGCTACACCTTC.

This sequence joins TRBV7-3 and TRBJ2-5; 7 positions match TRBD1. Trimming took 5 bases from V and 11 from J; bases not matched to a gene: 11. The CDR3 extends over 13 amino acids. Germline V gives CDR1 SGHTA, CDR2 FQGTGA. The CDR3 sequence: CASSQWDSRGQYF. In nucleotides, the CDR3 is TGTGCCAGCAGCCAGTGGGACAGCCGAGGGCAGTACTTC.

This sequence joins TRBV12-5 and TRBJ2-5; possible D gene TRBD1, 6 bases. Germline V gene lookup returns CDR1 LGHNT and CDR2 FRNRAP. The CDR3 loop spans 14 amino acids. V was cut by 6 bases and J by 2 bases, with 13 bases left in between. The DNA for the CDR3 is TGTGCTAGTGGCCAGGACAGCCGTCAAGAGACCCAGTACTTC. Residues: CASGQDSRQETQYF.

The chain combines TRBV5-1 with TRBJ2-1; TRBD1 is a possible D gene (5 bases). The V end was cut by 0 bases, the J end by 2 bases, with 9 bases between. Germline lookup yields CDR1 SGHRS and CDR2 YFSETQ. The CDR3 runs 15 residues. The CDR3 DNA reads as TGCGCCAGCAGCTTGGCGGCAGGGCCCTACAATGAGCAGTTCTTC. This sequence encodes CASSLAAGPYNEQFF. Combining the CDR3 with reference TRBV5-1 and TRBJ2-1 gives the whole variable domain KAGVTQTPRYLIKTRGQQVTLSCSPISGHRSVSWYQQTPGQGLQFLFEYFSETQRNKGNFPGRFSGRQFSNSRSEMNVSTLELGDSALYLCASSLAAGPYNEQFFGPGTRLTVL.